The clone carrying this TCR beta chain was seen a few times. CDR3 length equals 13 residues. The germline V gene encodes CDR1 PRHDT and CDR2 FYEKMQ (reference sequence). The V gene lost 5 bases and the J gene lost 7 bases, with 14 bases spanning the gap. This specimen belongs to a study of molecular identifiers for immune sequencing clone quantification. Via MiXCR, TCRdb re-called the PCR reads, giving one row per CDR3 protein. The sample yields around 480,000 distinct CDR3 sequences, about 25% seen once. The J gene is TRBJ1-1, the V gene TRBV13; possibly TRBD1 for D (5 bases). This TCR came from a human donor in good health. Some libraries in this study had Jurkat cell RNA spiked in. Sequences were obtained from naive CD8+ T cells from blood, with Jurkat cell RNA spiked in. Subset of the sample: FACS-sorted CD8+CD4-CCR7+CD45RA+ naive T cells. The CDR3 nucleotides read TGTGCCAGCAGCCACTCGGGGGGAGGTGAAGCTTTCTTT. Its protein is CASSHSGGGEAFF.